Listed below are T cell receptor beta chains from one sample, sequenced in a study of cytomegalovirus exposure and HLA in healthy donors. Using immunoSEQ multiplex PCR, the repertoire was profiled, and TCRdb retains in-frame clones only, with some absent. Of about 120,000 clones listed, roughly 80% were seen once; the top ten hold 8.8%. Sequencing used PBMCs. The receptors were gathered from a female donor in good health and CMV-seropositive. The CDR3 runs from the conserved cysteine through the conserved F or W. Each record gives: D gene, clone size, J gene, V gene, CDR3 protein, CDR3 DNA. D genes are given only for firm matches. Clone size is stated in some rows and not others, as once, few, many or a class when expanded.

- - TRBJ1-2 TRBV7-9 CASTLGSHYGYTF TGTGCCAGCACCCTAGGGAGTCACTATGGCTACACCTTC
- once TRBJ1-2 TRBV2 CASIKTSTGREDGYTF TGTGCCAGCATCAAAACCTCGACAGGTCGCGAAGATGGCTACACCTTC
- once TRBJ2-7 TRBV2 CASTEGLLYEQYF TGTGCCAGCACCGAAGGACTCCTCTACGAGCAGTACTTC
- few TRBJ1-1 TRBV4-1 CASSQNLEDAFF TGCGCCAGCAGCCAGAATCTGGAGGACGCTTTCTTT
- - TRBJ1-1 TRBV5-4 CASSFNAEPNTEAFF TGTGCCAGCAGCTTTAACGCGGAACCGAACACTGAAGCTTTCTTT
TRBD1 - TRBJ1-1 TRBV4-2 CASTPGQGNTEAFF TGTGCCAGCACGCCGGGACAGGGGAACACTGAAGCTTTCTTT
TRBD1 - TRBJ1-2 TRBV5-4 CASSLASGQGTGGYTF TGTGCCAGCAGCTTGGCCTCCGGACAGGGTACTGGCGGCTACACCTTC
- few TRBJ1-2 TRBV27 CASSLGGYNYGYTF TGTGCCAGCAGTTTAGGGGGGTATAACTATGGCTACACCTTC
- - TRBJ1-3 TRBV19 CASGGQSTGNTIYF TGTGCCAGTGGAGGACAGAGCACTGGAAACACCATATATTTT
- - TRBJ1-5 TRBV19 CASSFGTGANPQHF TGTGCCAGTAGTTTCGGGACTGGGGCCAACCCCCAGCATTTT
- - TRBJ2-5 TRBV19 CASSIGAIATETQYF TGTGCCAGTAGTATAGGGGCGATCGCAACGGAGACCCAGTACTTC
- - TRBJ1-1 TRBV7-9 CASSLTGTYTEAFF TGTGCCAGCAGCTTGACAGGCACGTACACTGAAGCTTTCTTT
TRBD1 - TRBJ1-4 TRBV6-1 CASSFGGTANEKLFF TGTGCCAGCTCTTTCGGCGGGACAGCTAATGAAAAACTGTTTTTT
TRBD2 - TRBJ2-3 TRBV7-2 CASSLGGRAGGTDTQYF TGTGCCAGCAGCTTAGGTGGGCGGGCGGGGGGGACAGATACGCAGTATTTT
TRBD2 - TRBJ2-5 TRBV7-9 CSSSSAGRGGETQYF TGTTCCAGCAGCTCAGCGGGGCGGGGAGGGGAGACCCAGTACTTC
TRBD1 - TRBJ2-2 TRBV5-1 CASRPGTGGDGELFF TGCGCCAGCAGACCCGGGACAGGGGGAGACGGGGAGCTGTTTTTT
TRBD1 - TRBJ1-5 TRBV28 CASSSFGQGRDQPQHF TGTGCCAGCAGTTCCTTCGGACAGGGAAGAGATCAGCCCCAGCATTTT
TRBD1 - TRBJ1-2 TRBV30 CAWSATGVGYTF TGTGCCTGGAGCGCCACAGGGGTTGGCTACACCTTC
- - TRBJ1-4 TRBV30 CAWSPEEKLFF TGTGCCTGGAGCCCCGAGGAAAAACTGTTTTTT
TRBD2 few TRBJ2-3 TRBV27 CASSIRLAGTDTQYF TGTGCCAGCAGTATTCGACTAGCTGGCACAGATACGCAGTATTTT
TRBD1 - TRBJ1-1 TRBV13 CASSLSFGQGGVNTEAFF TGTGCCAGCAGCTTATCATTCGGACAGGGAGGGGTAAACACTGAAGCTTTCTTT
TRBD2 - TRBJ2-5 TRBV7-2 CASSLAGRRGGGTTTQYF TGTGCCAGCAGCTTAGCGGGACGTCGGGGCGGGGGGACGACGACCCAGTACTTC
- - TRBJ1-1 TRBV19 CASSFRGEAFF TGTGCCAGTAGTTTCAGGGGTGAAGCTTTCTTT
TRBD1 - TRBJ1-1 TRBV19 CASSIRGRGTEAFF TGTGCCAGTAGTATCAGGGGGCGAGGCACTGAAGCTTTCTTT
- few TRBJ1-2 TRBV5-4 CASSYDRNYYGYTF TGTGCCAGCAGCTATGACAGAAACTACTATGGCTACACCTTC
- - TRBJ1-2 TRBV30 CAWRPGQPYYGYTF TGTGCCTGGAGGCCCGGACAGCCTTACTATGGCTACACCTTC
- - TRBJ1-5 TRBV5-1 CASSLVAGVGQPQHF TGCGCCAGCAGCTTGGTGGCAGGGGTTGGCCAGCCCCAGCATTTT
- - TRBJ2-7 TRBV7-9 CSSSNLNYEQYF TGTTCCAGCAGTAATTTAAACTACGAGCAGTACTTC
TRBD1 - TRBJ1-2 TRBV6-6 CASSSRTGRFYGYTF TGTGCCAGCAGTTCCCGGACAGGGAGATTCTATGGCTACACCTTC
TRBD2 few TRBJ2-1 TRBV29-1 CSVRLAGGYYNEQFF TGCAGCGTCCGGTTAGCGGGGGGCTATTACAATGAGCAGTTCTTC
TRBD1 - TRBJ2-7 TRBV6-5 CASSYLGQGFEQYF TGTGCCAGCAGTTATTTGGGACAGGGGTTCGAGCAGTACTTC
TRBD2 - TRBJ2-1 TRBV10-3 CAISDLAGTHNEQFF TGTGCCATCAGTGATTTAGCGGGGACCCACAATGAGCAGTTCTTC
- - TRBJ1-1 TRBV30 CWGQRGDTEAFF TGCTGGGGGCAAAGAGGGGACACTGAAGCTTTCTTT
TRBD1 - TRBJ2-3 TRBV5-1 CASSSPTGVDTQYF TGCGCCAGCAGCTCGCCCACAGGGGTAGATACGCAGTATTTT
- - TRBJ1-1 TRBV18 CASSPLGRDTEAFF TGTGCCAGCTCACCCCTCGGGAGGGACACTGAAGCTTTCTTT
- - TRBJ2-7 TRBV7-9 CASSFSGNSYEQYF TGTGCCAGCAGCTTTAGTGGTAACTCCTACGAGCAGTACTTC
TRBD1 - TRBJ1-1 TRBV6-4 CASRGQGKAFF TGTGCCAGCAGGGGACAGGGTAAAGCTTTCTTT
TRBD1 - TRBJ1-1 TRBV19 CASSVGQAGRAEAFF TGTGCCAGTAGTGTGGGACAGGCCGGTCGGGCTGAAGCTTTCTTT
- - TRBJ1-2 TRBV2 CASSEQGNYGYTF TGTGCCAGCAGCGAACAGGGAAACTATGGCTACACCTTC
- - TRBJ2-5 TRBV7-9 CASRRVETQYF TGTGCCAGCAGACGGGTGGAGACCCAGTACTTC
- - TRBJ2-1 TRBV30 CAWRPQSYNEQFF TGTGCCTGGAGACCACAGTCCTACAATGAGCAGTTCTTC
TRBD2 - TRBJ2-3 TRBV7-2 CASSFVAGGTDTQYF TGTGCCAGCAGCTTCGTAGCGGGGGGCACAGATACGCAGTATTTT
- few TRBJ2-5 TRBV11-3 CASSGSIEETQYF TGTGCCAGCAGCGGGAGTATCGAAGAGACCCAGTACTTC
- - TRBJ1-6 TRBV2 CASSERAGETDSPLHF TGTGCCAGCAGTGAGCGGGCAGGGGAAACCGATTCACCCCTCCACTTT
TRBD1 - TRBJ1-6 TRBV27 CASQPGQRYNSPLHF TGTGCCAGCCAACCGGGACAGCGCTATAATTCACCCCTCCACTTT
- - TRBJ2-2 TRBV5-1 CASSWESGRSGELFF TGCGCCAGCAGCTGGGAGTCGGGAAGAAGTGGGGAGCTGTTTTTT
TRBD1 - TRBJ2-7 TRBV5-4 CASSLAGDRGGNEQYF TGTGCCAGCAGCTTGGCCGGAGACAGGGGAGGCAACGAGCAGTACTTC
- - TRBJ2-6 TRBV7-9 CAISQQGSGANVLTF TGTGCCATCAGCCAACAGGGCTCTGGGGCCAACGTCCTGACTTTC
TRBD2 once TRBJ2-3 TRBV30 CAWSGISGGTDTQYF TGTGCCTGGAGTGGGATTAGCGGGGGCACAGATACGCAGTATTTT
- - TRBJ2-3 TRBV5-4 CASSLTSSTDTQYF TGTGCCAGCAGCTTGACTAGTTCCACAGATACGCAGTATTTT
TRBD1 - TRBJ2-5 TRBV7-2 CASSYWTGEETQYF TGTGCCAGCAGCTACTGGACAGGTGAAGAGACCCAGTACTTC
TRBD1 once TRBJ1-6 TRBV27 CASSPAGQVRMNSPLHF TGTGCCAGCAGTCCCGCGGGACAGGTCCGAATGAATTCACCCCTCCACTTT
TRBD2 - TRBJ2-2 TRBV30 CAWSVRGGYTGELFF TGTGCCTGGAGTGTACGGGGGGGATACACCGGGGAGCTGTTTTTT
TRBD1 - TRBJ2-5 TRBV2 CASRPGTGVETQYF TGTGCCAGCAGACCCGGGACAGGGGTTGAGACCCAGTACTTC
- - TRBJ1-3 TRBV30 CAWGGTPAAGNTIYF TGTGCCTGGGGGGGGACTCCCGCAGCTGGAAACACCATATATTTT
- - TRBJ2-3 TRBV6-6 CASSPREGGTDTQYF TGTGCCAGCAGTCCGAGGGAGGGGGGCACAGATACGCAGTATTTT
TRBD1 - TRBJ1-1 TRBV29-1 CSSTGGGTEAFF TGCAGCTCGACAGGGGGGGGGACTGAAGCTTTCTTT